This T cell receptor (beta chain) comes out of a study of cytomegalovirus exposure and HLA in healthy donors. The germline CDR1 and CDR2 sequences are MDHEN and SYDVKM. This CDR3 is built from 14 residues. V was pared by 2 bases and J by 2 bases, with 9 bases between. Primers included in the PCR were 60 Vbeta and 13 Jbeta primers. Clones were read by immunoSEQ multiplex PCR, and TCRdb kept only the in-frame ones, dropping some. The sample includes some 160,000 clones, approximately 80% of them seen just once. Regarding this clone: The antigen remains undetermined.

Study-wide results and limits: Roughly uniform depth of sequencing across donors was assumed in presence/absence analyses. A later analysis linked 15,000 to 20,000 TCR beta sequences to HLA alleles at 0.05 false discovery rate. Reports credit the classifier with highly specific, highly sensitive diagnosis of cytomegalovirus status.

V is TRBV28 and J is TRBJ1-2; possible D gene TRBD1, 5 bases. The sequencing sample was made of PBMCs. The clonotype was recovered from a woman in her thirties or forties in good health and CMV-seronegative. This CDR3 is CASSLEGANYGYTF. CDR3 bases: TGTGCCAGCAGTTTAGAAGGGGCGAACTATGGCTACACCTTC.